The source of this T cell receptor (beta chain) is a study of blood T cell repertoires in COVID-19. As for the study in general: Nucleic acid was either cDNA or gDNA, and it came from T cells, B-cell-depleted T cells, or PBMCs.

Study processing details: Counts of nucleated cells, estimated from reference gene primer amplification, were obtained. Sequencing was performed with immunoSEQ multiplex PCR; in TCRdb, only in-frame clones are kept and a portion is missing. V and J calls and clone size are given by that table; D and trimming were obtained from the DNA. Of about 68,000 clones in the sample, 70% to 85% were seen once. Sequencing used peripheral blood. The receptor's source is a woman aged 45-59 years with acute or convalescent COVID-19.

The CDR3 loop reads CASSSPLTGGDEQFF. CDR3 in DNA: TGTGCCAGCAGCTCCCCCTTAACGGGGGGGGATGAGCAGTTCTTC. The rearrangement uses TRBV7-2 and TRBJ2-1, with 8 bases that match TRBD2. CDR1 and CDR2 from the germline V gene are SGHTA and FQGNSA. The length of the CDR3 is 15 residues. V was clipped by 4 bases and J by 8 bases; unmatched bases: 10. Together with reference TRBV7-2 and TRBJ2-1, the CDR3 gives the full variable domain: GAGVSQSPSNKVTEKGKDVELRCDPISGHTALYWYRQSLGQGLEFLIYFQGNSAPDKSGLPSDRFSAERTGGSVSTLTIQRTQQEDSAVYLCASSSPLTGGDEQFFGPGTRLTVL.